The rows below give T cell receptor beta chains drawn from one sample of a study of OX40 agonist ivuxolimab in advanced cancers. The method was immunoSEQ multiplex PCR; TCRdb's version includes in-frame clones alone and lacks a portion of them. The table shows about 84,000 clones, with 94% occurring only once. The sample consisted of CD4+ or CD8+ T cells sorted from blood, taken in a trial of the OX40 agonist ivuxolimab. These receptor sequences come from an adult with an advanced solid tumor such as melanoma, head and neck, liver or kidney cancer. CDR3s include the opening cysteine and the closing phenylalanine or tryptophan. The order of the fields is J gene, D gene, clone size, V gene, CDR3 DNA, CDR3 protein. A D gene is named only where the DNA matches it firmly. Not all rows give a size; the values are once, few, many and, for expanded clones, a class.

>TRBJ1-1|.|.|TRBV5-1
TGCGCCAGCAGAGTCCAGGGGAGCGCAGCGAACACTGAAGCTTTCTTT
CASRVQGSAANTEAFF
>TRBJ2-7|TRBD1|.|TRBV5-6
TGTGCCAGCAGCTTTGGGACAGGCGCCTACGAGCAGTACTTC
CASSFGTGAYEQYF
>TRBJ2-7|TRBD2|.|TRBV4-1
TGCGCCAGCAGCCACGGGGAGGGTAGCTCCTACGAGCAGTACTTC
CASSHGEGSSYEQYF
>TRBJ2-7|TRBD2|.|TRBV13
TGTGCCAGCAGCTGGTGGGCTAGCGGGTTTAACGAGCAGTACTTC
CASSWWASGFNEQYF
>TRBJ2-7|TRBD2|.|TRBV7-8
TGTGCCAGCAGCCTCAGACTAGCGGGAGGGCCCCTCTCCTACGAGCAGTACTTC
CASSLRLAGGPLSYEQYF
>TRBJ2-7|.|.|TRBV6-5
TGTGCCGTTCTAGCGCCGGGGTACGAGCAGTACTTC
CAVLAPGYEQYF
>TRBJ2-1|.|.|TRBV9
TGTGCCAGCAGCGTAAGCTTACAGGCCTACTCCTACAATGAGCAGTTCTTC
CASSVSLQAYSYNEQFF
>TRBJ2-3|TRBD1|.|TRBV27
TGTGCCAGCAGTTTAATTACCGGGACAGGGGGCGAAAGCGCCGAGGGGGGTCCAGATACGCAGTATTTT
CASSLITGTGGESAEGGPDTQYF
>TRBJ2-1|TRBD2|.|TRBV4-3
TGCGCCAGCAGCCAAGACGGACTAGACTTTCGGGATGAGCAGTTCTTC
CASSQDGLDFRDEQFF
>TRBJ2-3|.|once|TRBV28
TGTGCCAGCAGCCACTCCCCGATGGAGTTAGCGGAGAGCACAGATACGCAGTATTTT
CASSHSPMELAESTDTQYF
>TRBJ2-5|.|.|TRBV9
TGTGCCAGCAGCGTAGGGGCAGGGTTGGAGACCCAGTACTTC
CASSVGAGLETQYF
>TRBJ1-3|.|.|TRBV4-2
TGTGCCAGCAGCCAAGCCCCCACTGGAAACACCATATATTTT
CASSQAPTGNTIYF
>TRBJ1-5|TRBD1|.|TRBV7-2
TGTGCCAGCAGCTTAGAATTCGGGACAGATAGCAATCAGCCCCAGCATTTT
CASSLEFGTDSNQPQHF
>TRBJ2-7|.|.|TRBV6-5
TGTGCCAGCAGTTACTCGAATGCACCCCAACGGGAGCAGTACTTC
CASSYSNAPQREQYF
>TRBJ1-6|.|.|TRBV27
TGTGCCAGCAGTCCCCGGTTTGGGATCTACTATAATTCACCCCTCCACTTT
CASSPRFGIYYNSPLHF
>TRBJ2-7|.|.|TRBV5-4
TGTGCCAGCAGTCCCCGGGGAAATCCCTACGAGCAGTACTTC
CASSPRGNPYEQYF
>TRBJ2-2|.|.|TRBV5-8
TGTGCCAGCAGCTTATCGACAGGTTACACCGGGGAGCTGTTTTTT
CASSLSTGYTGELFF
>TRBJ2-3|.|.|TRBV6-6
TGTGCCAGCAGTACACTGTTTGGCGCGAGAGATACGCAGTATTTT
CASSTLFGARDTQYF
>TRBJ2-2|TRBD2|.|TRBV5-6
TGTGCCAGCAGCTTGGCGCTAGCGGGAGCCACCGGGGAGCTGTTTTTT
CASSLALAGATGELFF
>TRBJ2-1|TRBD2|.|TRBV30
TGTGCCTGGGCTAGCGGGAGAGGCTACAATGAGCAGTTCTTC
CAWASGRGYNEQFF
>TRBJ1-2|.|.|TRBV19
TGTGCCAGTAGCCAGCATTGGGGTAACTATGGCTACACCTTC
CASSQHWGNYGYTF
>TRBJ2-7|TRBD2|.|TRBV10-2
TGCGCCAGCAGTGAACTAGCGGGAGGGTTATACGAGCAGTACTTC
CASSELAGGLYEQYF
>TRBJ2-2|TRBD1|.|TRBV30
TGTGCCTGGAGTCCTAGGGGACAGGGGAACACCGGGGAGCTGTTTTTT
CAWSPRGQGNTGELFF
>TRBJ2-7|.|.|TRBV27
TGTGCCAGCAGTTCGGCTGGCTCCTACGAGCAGTACTTC
CASSSAGSYEQYF
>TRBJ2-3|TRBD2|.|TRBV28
TGTGCCAGCAGTATGGTGGCGGGAGAGGGTACGCAGTATTTT
CASSMVAGEGTQYF
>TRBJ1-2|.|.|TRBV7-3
TGTGCCAGCAGCCCCACGGCAGGGCCCTATGGCTACACCTTC
CASSPTAGPYGYTF
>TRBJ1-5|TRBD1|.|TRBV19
TGTGCCAGTAGTCCCCAGGGGGGAGTACTGAGCCAGCCCCAGCATTTT
CASSPQGGVLSQPQHF
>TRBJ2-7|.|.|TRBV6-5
TGTGCCAGCAGCCCGGGACTCTCTAGCCACTACGAGCAGTACTTC
CASSPGLSSHYEQYF
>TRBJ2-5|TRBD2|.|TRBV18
TGTGCCAGCTCACTCAGGACTAGCGGGAAAGAGACCCAGTACTTC
CASSLRTSGKETQYF
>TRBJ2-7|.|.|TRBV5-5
TGTGCCAGCAGCTTGACAGGGGGGGAGGCCTACGAGCAGTACTTC
CASSLTGGEAYEQYF
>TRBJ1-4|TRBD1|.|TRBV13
TGTGCCAGCAGCCAGGGACAGGGGGCGCGAAAACTGTTTTTT
CASSQGQGARKLFF
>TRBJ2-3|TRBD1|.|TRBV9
TGTGCCAGCAGCTTCAACCGGGACAGGGGAACAGATACGCAGTATTTT
CASSFNRDRGTDTQYF
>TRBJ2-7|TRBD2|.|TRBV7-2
TGTGCCAGCAGCCCCCGGACTAGCGGGAGGGTATACGAGCAGTACTTC
CASSPRTSGRVYEQYF
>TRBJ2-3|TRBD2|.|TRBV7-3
TGTGCCAGCAGCTTATACGGGAGGGTACACCAGAGCACAGATACGCAGTATTTT
CASSLYGRVHQSTDTQYF
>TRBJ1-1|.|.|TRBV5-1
TGCGCCAGCAGCTTGAATGCGCAGGCGGAAAACACTGAAGCTTTCTTT
CASSLNAQAENTEAFF
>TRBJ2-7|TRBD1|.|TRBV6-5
TGTGCCAGCAGTTACTCCAGGACAGGGCGCGAGCAGTACTTC
CASSYSRTGREQYF
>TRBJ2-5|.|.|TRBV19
TGTGCCAGTAGTATATACAGGGGGGGAGGCCTGGAGACCCAGTACTTC
CASSIYRGGGLETQYF
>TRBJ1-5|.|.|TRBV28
TGTGCCAGCAGTTTAGCAGGGGTAGGCAATCAGCCCCAGCATTTT
CASSLAGVGNQPQHF
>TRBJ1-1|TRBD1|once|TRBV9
TGTGCCAGCAGCATTGGACAGGGGGACACTGAAGCTTTCTTT
CASSIGQGDTEAFF
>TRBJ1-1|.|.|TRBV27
TGTGCCAGCAGTTTAAGAACCGCGAACACTGAAGCTTTCTTT
CASSLRTANTEAFF
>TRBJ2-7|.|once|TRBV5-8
TGTGCCAGCAGCTTGGGACTGCCGGCGTGGAACGAGCAGTACTTC
CASSLGLPAWNEQYF
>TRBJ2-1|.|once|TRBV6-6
TGTGCCAGCAGTTACTCGGCTTCCAATGAGCAGTTCTTC
CASSYSASNEQFF
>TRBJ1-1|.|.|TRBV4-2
TGTGCCAGCAGCCAAGTTCAAGGGGGTAGGGGAGCTTTCTTT
CASSQVQGGRGAFF
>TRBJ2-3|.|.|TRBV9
TGTGCCAGCAGCGTAGAGGCCTTATTCACAGATACGCAGTATTTT
CASSVEALFTDTQYF
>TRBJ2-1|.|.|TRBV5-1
TGCGCCAGCAGCTTGGACAGTTACAATGAGCAGTTCTTC
CASSLDSYNEQFF
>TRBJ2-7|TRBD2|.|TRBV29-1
TGCAGCGTTGAAACGGTGCTAGCGGGAGTCCCTCGGAGCTACGAGCAGTACTTC
CSVETVLAGVPRSYEQYF
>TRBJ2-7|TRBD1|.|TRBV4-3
TGCGCCAGCAGAAAGGCCCACGCAGGGGGCCAAAGGGACGAGCAGTACTTC
CASRKAHAGGQRDEQYF
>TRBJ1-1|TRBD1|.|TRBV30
TGTGCCTGGAGTGCGGACAGGGAGAACACTGAAGCTTTCTTT
CAWSADRENTEAFF
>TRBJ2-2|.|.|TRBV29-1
TGCAGCGTTGAGTTATACCTCCGAGGGGAGCTGTTTTTT
CSVELYLRGELFF
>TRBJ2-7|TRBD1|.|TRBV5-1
TGCGCCAGCAGCCTAGACAGGGACCACGAGCAGTACTTC
CASSLDRDHEQYF
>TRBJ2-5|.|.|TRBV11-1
TGTGCCAGCAGCCTTTCGGGGGATGAGACCCAGTACTTC
CASSLSGDETQYF
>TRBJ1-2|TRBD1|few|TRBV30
TGTGCCTGGACTACGGACAGGGGGCTTATGGATGGCTACACCTTC
CAWTTDRGLMDGYTF
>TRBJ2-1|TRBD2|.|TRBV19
TGTGCCAGCGGAGAACTAGCGGGAGGGGGCAATGAGCAGTTCTTC
CASGELAGGGNEQFF
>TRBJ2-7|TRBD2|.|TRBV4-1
TGCGCCAGCAGCCAAATACTAGCGGGAGTTTACGAGCAGTACTTC
CASSQILAGVYEQYF
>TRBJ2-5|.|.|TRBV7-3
TGTGCCAGCAGCTGGGTGGGAGGGGGCCTAAGGGAGACCCAGTACTTC
CASSWVGGGLRETQYF
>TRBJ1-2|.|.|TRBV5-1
TGCGCCAGCAGCTATACACAGAAAGTAGACGGCCCCGACTATGGCTACACCTTC
CASSYTQKVDGPDYGYTF
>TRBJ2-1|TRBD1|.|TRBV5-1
TGCGCCAGCAGCTTGGGACAGGGAGTTTACAATGAGCAGTTCTTC
CASSLGQGVYNEQFF
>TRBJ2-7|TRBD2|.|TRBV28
TGTGCCAGCAGTTTGGGGGACATGACCAAGACTAGCGGGAGCGGTGTAGGCTACGAGCAGTACTTC
CASSLGDMTKTSGSGVGYEQYF
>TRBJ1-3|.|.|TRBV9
TGTGCCAGCAGCGTAGATGACAGTGGAAACACCATATATTTT
CASSVDDSGNTIYF
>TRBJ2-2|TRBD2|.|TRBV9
TGCGCCACCAGCGACCGGGGGGGACTAGATGGCGGGGAGCTGTTTTTT
CATSDRGGLDGGELFF